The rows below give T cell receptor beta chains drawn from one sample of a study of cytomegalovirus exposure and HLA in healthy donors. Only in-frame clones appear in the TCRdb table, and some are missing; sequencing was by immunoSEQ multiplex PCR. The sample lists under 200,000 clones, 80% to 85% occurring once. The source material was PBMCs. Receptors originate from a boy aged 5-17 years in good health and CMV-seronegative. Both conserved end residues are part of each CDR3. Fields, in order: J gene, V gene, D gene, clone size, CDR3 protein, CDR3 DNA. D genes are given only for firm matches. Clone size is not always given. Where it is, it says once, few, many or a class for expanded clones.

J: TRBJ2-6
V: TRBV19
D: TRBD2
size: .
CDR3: CAGGTTGANVLTF
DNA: TGTGCCGGGGGGACTACTGGGGCCAACGTCCTGACTTTC

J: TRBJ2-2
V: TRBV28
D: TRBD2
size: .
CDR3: CASSFGLAGTGELFF
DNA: TGTGCCAGCAGTTTTGGACTAGCCGGGACCGGGGAGCTGTTTTTT

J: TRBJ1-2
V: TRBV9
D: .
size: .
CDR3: CASSLDRYGYTF
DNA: TGTGCCAGCAGCTTGGACAGATATGGCTACACCTTC

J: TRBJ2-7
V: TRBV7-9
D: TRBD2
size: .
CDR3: CASSSGKIGYEQYF
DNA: TGTGCCAGCAGCAGCGGGAAGATAGGCTACGAGCAGTACTTC

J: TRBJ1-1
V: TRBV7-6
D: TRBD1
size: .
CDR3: CASSPRTGADTEAFF
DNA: TGTGCCAGCAGCCCCCGGACAGGCGCCGACACTGAAGCTTTCTTT

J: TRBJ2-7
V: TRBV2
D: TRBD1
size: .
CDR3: CASSERDRGIYEQYF
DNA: TGTGCCAGCAGTGAAAGGGACAGGGGTATCTACGAGCAGTACTTC

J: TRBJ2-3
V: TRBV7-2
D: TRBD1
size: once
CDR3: CASSPGGTDTQYF
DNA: TGTGCCAGCAGCCCAGGGGGAACAGATACGCAGTATTTT

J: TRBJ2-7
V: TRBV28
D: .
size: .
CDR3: CASSLGAAAYEQYF
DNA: TGTGCCAGCAGTTTGGGGGCAGCTGCCTACGAGCAGTACTTC

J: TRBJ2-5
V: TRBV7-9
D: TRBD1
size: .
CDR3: CASSPGTESKETQYF
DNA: TGTGCCAGCAGCCCCGGGACAGAGTCGAAAGAGACCCAGTACTTC

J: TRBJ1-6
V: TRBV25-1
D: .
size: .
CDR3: CASSVRDYNSPLHF
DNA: TGTGCCAGCAGTGTAAGAGATTATAATTCACCCCTCCACTTT

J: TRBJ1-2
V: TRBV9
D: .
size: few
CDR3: CASSPPVRANGYTF
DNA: TGTGCCAGCAGCCCCCCGGTGCGGGCGAATGGCTACACCTTC

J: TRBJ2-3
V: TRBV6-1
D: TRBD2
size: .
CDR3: CASSERLAGAVPSTDTQYF
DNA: TGTGCCAGCAGTGAACGGCTAGCGGGAGCGGTTCCTAGCACAGATACGCAGTATTTT

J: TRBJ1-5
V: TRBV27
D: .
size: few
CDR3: CASSLKSGWQPQHF
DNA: TGTGCCAGCAGTTTAAAGTCGGGATGGCAGCCCCAGCATTTT

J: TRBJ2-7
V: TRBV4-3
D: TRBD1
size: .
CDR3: CASSQQQGNLEQYF
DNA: TGCGCCAGCAGCCAGCAACAGGGGAATCTCGAGCAGTACTTC

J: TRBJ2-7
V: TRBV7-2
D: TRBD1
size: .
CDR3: CASSRDRASLYEQYF
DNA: TGTGCCAGCAGCCGCGACAGGGCCTCACTCTACGAGCAGTACTTC

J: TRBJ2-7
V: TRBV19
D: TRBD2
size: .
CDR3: CASSMLSSGRNTYEQYF
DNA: TGTGCCAGTAGTATGCTGTCTAGCGGGAGAAACACCTACGAGCAGTACTTC

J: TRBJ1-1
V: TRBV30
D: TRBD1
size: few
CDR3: CALRTGVENTEAFF
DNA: TGTGCCCTCCGGACAGGGGTGGAGAACACTGAAGCTTTCTTT

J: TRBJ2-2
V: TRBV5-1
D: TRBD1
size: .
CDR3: CASSLWAGGVLNTGELFF
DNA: TGCGCCAGCAGCTTGTGGGCAGGGGGCGTTTTGAACACCGGGGAGCTGTTTTTT

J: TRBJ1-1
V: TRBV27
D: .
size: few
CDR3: CASSFVGTEAFF
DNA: TGTGCCAGCAGTTTTGTCGGGACTGAAGCTTTCTTT

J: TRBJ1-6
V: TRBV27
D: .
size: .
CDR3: CASSFPDYNSPLHF
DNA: TGTGCCAGCAGTTTCCCAGACTATAATTCACCCCTCCACTTT

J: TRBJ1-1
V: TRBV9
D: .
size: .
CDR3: CASSVDWANTEAFF
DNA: TGTGCCAGCAGCGTAGATTGGGCGAACACTGAAGCTTTCTTT

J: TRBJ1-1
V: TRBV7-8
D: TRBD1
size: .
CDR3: CASSFGQGPLNTEAFF
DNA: TGTGCCAGCAGCTTCGGACAGGGGCCACTGAACACTGAAGCTTTCTTT

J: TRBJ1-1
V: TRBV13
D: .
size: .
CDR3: CASSRVLNEAFF
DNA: TGTGCCAGCAGCCGGGTCCTTAATGAAGCTTTCTTT

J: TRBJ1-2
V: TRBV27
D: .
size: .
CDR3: CASRGQLNNYGYTF
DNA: TGTGCCAGCAGAGGACAGCTAAATAACTATGGCTACACCTTC

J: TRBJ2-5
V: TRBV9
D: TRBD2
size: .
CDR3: CASSGRAGGPGETQYF
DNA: TGTGCCAGCAGCGGACGAGCGGGAGGGCCCGGAGAGACCCAGTACTTC

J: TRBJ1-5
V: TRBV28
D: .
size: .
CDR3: CASRPLWGDQPQHF
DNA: TGTGCCAGCAGGCCCCTATGGGGAGATCAGCCCCAGCATTTT

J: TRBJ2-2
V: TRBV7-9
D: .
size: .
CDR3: CASIKGRQGQTGELFF
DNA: TGTGCCAGCATTAAGGGCCGGCAGGGTCAGACCGGGGAGCTGTTTTTT

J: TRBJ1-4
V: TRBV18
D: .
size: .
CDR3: CASSLATNEKLFF
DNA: TGTGCCAGCTCACTAGCAACTAATGAAAAACTGTTTTTT

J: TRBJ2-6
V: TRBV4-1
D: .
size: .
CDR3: CASSQDGTTGANVLTF
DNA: TGCGCCAGCAGCCAAGATGGGACAACTGGGGCCAACGTCCTGACTTTC

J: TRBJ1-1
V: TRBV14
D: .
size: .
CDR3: CASSQEGRTEAFF
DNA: TGTGCCAGCAGTCAAGAGGGGAGGACTGAAGCTTTCTTT

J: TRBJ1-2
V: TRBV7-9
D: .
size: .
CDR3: CASSAGGGGYTF
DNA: TGTGCCAGCAGCGCAGGTGGAGGAGGCTACACCTTC

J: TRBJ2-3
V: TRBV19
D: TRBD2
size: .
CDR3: CASSISRGLAVNTQYF
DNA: TGTGCCAGTAGTATTTCACGGGGACTAGCGGTAAATACGCAGTATTTT

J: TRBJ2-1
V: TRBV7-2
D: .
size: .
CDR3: CASSLQSKGTYNEQFF
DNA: TGTGCCAGCAGCTTACAGAGCAAGGGGACCTACAATGAGCAGTTCTTC

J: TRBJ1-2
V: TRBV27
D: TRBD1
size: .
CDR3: CASSPYPGQGNGYTF
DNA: TGTGCCAGCAGTCCCTACCCAGGACAGGGGAATGGCTACACCTTC

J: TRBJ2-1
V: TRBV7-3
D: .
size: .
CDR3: CASSLSEGSSYNEQFF
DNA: TGTGCCAGCAGCTTATCGGAGGGGAGCTCCTACAATGAGCAGTTCTTC

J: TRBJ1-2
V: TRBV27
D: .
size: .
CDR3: CASSLTKSNYGYTF
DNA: TGTGCCAGCAGTTTGACTAAATCTAACTATGGCTACACCTTC

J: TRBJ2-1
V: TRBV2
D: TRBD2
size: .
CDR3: CASTPTGGPGEQFF
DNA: TGTGCCAGCACCCCCACGGGAGGGCCTGGAGAGCAGTTCTTC

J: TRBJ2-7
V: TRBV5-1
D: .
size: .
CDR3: CASSPGGILTYEQYF
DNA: TGCGCCAGCAGCCCCGGCGGGATCTTGACCTACGAGCAGTACTTC

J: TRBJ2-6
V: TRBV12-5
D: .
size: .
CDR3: CASAEPKDMAGANVLTF
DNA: TGTGCTAGTGCCGAACCAAAGGACATGGCTGGGGCCAACGTCCTGACTTTC

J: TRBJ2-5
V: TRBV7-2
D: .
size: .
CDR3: CASSRGLRVSSRETQYF
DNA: TGTGCCAGCAGCCGCGGCCTTCGAGTCTCATCCCGAGAGACCCAGTACTTC